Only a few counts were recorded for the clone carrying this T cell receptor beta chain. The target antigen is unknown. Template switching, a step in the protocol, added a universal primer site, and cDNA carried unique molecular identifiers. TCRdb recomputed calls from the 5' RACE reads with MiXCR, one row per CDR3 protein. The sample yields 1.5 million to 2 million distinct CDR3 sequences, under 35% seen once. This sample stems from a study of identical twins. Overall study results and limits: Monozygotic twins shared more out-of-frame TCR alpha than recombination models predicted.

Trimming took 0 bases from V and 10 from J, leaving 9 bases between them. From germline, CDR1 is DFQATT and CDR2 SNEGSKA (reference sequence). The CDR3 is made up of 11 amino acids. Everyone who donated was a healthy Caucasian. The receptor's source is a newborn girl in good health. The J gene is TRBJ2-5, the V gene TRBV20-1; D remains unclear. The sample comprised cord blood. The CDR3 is CSARDLPYQYF. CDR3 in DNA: TGCAGTGCTAGAGATCTCCCATACCAGTACTTC.